These 27 T cell receptor beta chains originate from one sample sequenced in a study of blood T cell repertoires in COVID-19. Repertoires were generated with immunoSEQ multiplex PCR, while TCRdb's copy carries only in-frame clones and drops some. The sample carries a few hundred thousand clones, 70% to 90% recorded once. Sample: peripheral blood. All receptors derive from a woman aged 55-75 years with COVID-19, enrolled during active disease.

This clone was counted only a few times. The CDR3 nucleotides are TGTGCCAGCCCCCCGGCCGGGACTAGCGGGGGGGCCAGGGAGACCCAGTACTTC. It yields the protein CASPPAGTSGGARETQYF. The rearrangement links TRBV7-2 to TRBJ2-5; 16 bases match TRBD2. The CDR3 covers 18 residues. V was pared by 8 bases and J by 5 bases, with 14 bases of the junction left unmatched. The germline V gene encodes CDR1 SGHTA and CDR2 FQGNSA.

The rearrangement links TRBV29-1 to TRBJ1-1, with 8 bases aligning to TRBD1. Germline trimming cut 4 bases from V and 3 bases from J; bases unmatched to any gene: 10. The V gene's germline CDR1 is SQVTM and CDR2 ANQGSEA. This CDR3 is built from 15 residues. This chain's CDR3 is CSVASTGGSDTEAFF. The CDR3 nucleotides read TGCAGCGTTGCCTCCACAGGGGGTTCGGACACTGAAGCTTTCTTT.

This chain joins TRBV28 and TRBJ1-2; D is uncertain. The CDR3 contains 16 residues. Germline values: CDR1 MDHEN, CDR2 SYDVKM. Trimming took 6 bases from V and 8 from J, leaving 25 bases between them. This chain's CDR3 is CASRTKRTPSPGGYTF. CDR3 in DNA: TGTGCCAGCAGGACCAAACGGACCCCCTCTCCGGGGGGCTACACCTTC.

This clone appeared once. J is TRBJ1-6 and V is TRBV6-6; 11 bases line up with TRBD1. The CDR3 spans 14 residues. V gave up 5 bases and J gave up 14 bases; unmatched junction bases: 8. Germline V gene data show CDR1 as MNHNY and CDR2 as SVGAGI (reference sequence). This CDR3 reads CASSPGQGVRALHF. DNA of the CDR3: TGTGCCAGCAGTCCGGGACAGGGGGTAAGGGCCCTCCACTTT.

This chain connects TRBV10-3 to TRBJ2-3; the match to TRBD2 covers 11 bases. This CDR3 contains 14 residues. V shed 7 bases and J 6 bases; nucleotides not matched to a gene: 6. Germline values: CDR1 ENHRY, CDR2 SYGVKD. The CDR3 coding sequence is TGTGCCATCAATTCCGGGACTAGCGGTGATACGCAGTATTTT. Protein: CAINSGTSGDTQYF.

The rearrangement links TRBV2 to TRBJ1-5, with D tentatively TRBD1 (5 bases). V lost 6 bases to trimming and J lost 2 bases, with 5 bases between them. The germline gives CDR1 SNHLY, CDR2 FYNNEI. The CDR3 is made up of 12 amino acids. CDR3 in DNA: TGTGCCAGCAGCAGGGGCAATCAGCCCCAGCATTTT. Protein product: CASSRGNQPQHF.

The table lists this clone with a count of one. The chain joins TRBV7-9 to TRBJ2-1; the D gene is possibly TRBD1 (6 bases). Between the trimmed V and J ends, which lost 7 bases and 10 bases, there was a span of 29 bases. The CDR3 consists of 17 residues. Germline V gene lookup returns CDR1 SEHNR and CDR2 FQNEAQ (reference sequence). Written as DNA, the CDR3 is TGTGCCAGCAACTCGAACGGTGGGCAGGGGCTTGGCGGGGAGCAGTTCTTC. It yields the protein CASNSNGGQGLGGEQFF.

CDR3 in amino acids: CASSYTTGPTEAFF. The DNA of the CDR3 is TGTGCCAGCAGCTACACTACAGGGCCCACTGAAGCTTTCTTT. This rearrangement joins TRBV11-1 to TRBJ1-1; TRBD1 might be the D (6 bases). Looked up from germline, CDR1 is SGHAT and CDR2 is FQDESV (reference sequence). The V end lost 4 bases, the J end lost 4 bases, and 13 bases lay between the germline ends. The CDR3 runs 14 residues.

The chain couples TRBV11-2 to TRBJ2-1; maybe TRBD2 (5 bases). V was trimmed by 5 bases and J by 5 bases, leaving 22 bases between them. Germline-derived CDR1 and CDR2 are SGHAT and FQNNGV. The CDR3 is 17 residues long. In nucleotides, the CDR3 is TGTGCCAGCAGCCCTAGCTTCGTCCCCTCGGAAAACAATGAGCAGTTCTTC. Amino acid sequence: CASSPSFVPSENNEQFF. Full variable domain (remainder filled in from reference TRBV11-2 and TRBJ2-1): EAGVAQSPRYKIIEKRQSVAFWCNPISGHATLYWYQQILGQGPKLLIQFQNNGVVDDSQLPKDRFSAERLKGVDSTLKIQPAKLEDSAVYLCASSPSFVPSENNEQFFGPGTRLTVL.

This clone came up a few times. The chain couples TRBV10-1 to TRBJ1-5, with D hard to call. Deletions cut 3 bases from V and 4 bases from J, with 10 bases between. The germline V gene has CDR1 WNHNN and CDR2 SYGVQD (reference sequence). This CDR3 has 14 residues. The CDR3 protein is CASSDYFRNQPQHF. CDR3 in DNA: TGCGCCAGCAGTGACTACTTCAGGAATCAGCCCCAGCATTTT.

Points on this clone: Additional DNA sequences in this sample encode the identical CDR3. The gene calls are TRBV19 and TRBJ2-5; D unresolved. The germline CDR1 and CDR2 sequences are LNHDA and SQIVND (reference sequence). The CDR3 is 13 residues long. Deletions cut 2 bases from V and 5 bases from J, with 9 bases between. CDR3 in DNA: TGTGCCAGTAGTATAAGAGGCCAGGAGACCCAGTACTTC. It specifies CASSIRGQETQYF.

V gene TRBV7-6 combines with J gene TRBJ2-2; 8 positions match TRBD1. Losses at the gene ends were 0 bases for V and 11 bases for J; bases not matched to a gene: 11. This CDR3 has 16 residues. The germline V gene has CDR1 SGHVS and CDR2 FNYEAQ. The CDR3 region is CASSLALRTGGAELFF. The CDR3 nucleotides are TGTGCCAGCAGCTTAGCCCTCCGAACAGGGGGTGCCGAGCTGTTTTTT.

The genes are TRBV18 and TRBJ1-3; 9 bases match TRBD1. J lost 3 bases, V lost 2 bases, and 2 bases had no gene match. Germline CDR1 and CDR2: KGHSH and LQKENI. CDR3 size: 15 residues. The CDR3 DNA sequence: TGTGCCAGCTCACCAGGGACAGGGCGTGGAAACACCATATATTTT. Its protein product is CASSPGTGRGNTIYF.

About this clone: Different DNA sequences within this sample yield the same CDR3. The rearrangement joins TRBV5-1 to TRBJ1-1; no firm D call. V was clipped by 2 bases and J by 1 base, with 6 bases between them. CDR3 length equals 13 residues. Germline CDR1 and CDR2: SGHRS and YFSETQ. CDR3 nucleotides: TGCGCCAGCAGCTTCAACTCGAACACTGAAGCTTTCTTT. Translation gives CASSFNSNTEAFF.

The chain links TRBV6-5 to TRBJ1-5; 10 bases map to TRBD1. CDR3 size: 15 residues. The germline CDR1 and CDR2 sequences are MNHEY and SVGAGI. Unmatched junction bases numbered 1, after V lost 4 bases and J lost 1 base. CDR3 sequence: CASSWTGGSNQPQHF. CDR3 sequence (DNA): TGTGCCAGCAGTTGGACAGGGGGAAGCAATCAGCCCCAGCATTTT.

Comment on this clone: At the DNA level, this CDR3 is encoded by other sequences in the same sample as well. The rearrangement links TRBV6-6 to TRBJ1-2; D gene uncertain. Germline V gives CDR1 MNHNY, CDR2 SVGAGI (reference sequence). This CDR3 contains 12 residues. Trimming shortened V by 6 bases and J by 2 bases, and 7 bases separated the two germline ends. The CDR3 DNA sequence: TGTGCCAGCAGCCGAGAGAACTATGGCTACACCTTC. It encodes CASSRENYGYTF.

The V gene is TRBV6-1, the J gene TRBJ1-2; D is unresolved. The V and J ends lost 3 bases and 2 bases respectively, with 7 bases between them. Germline values: CDR1 MNHNS, CDR2 SASEGT. The length of the CDR3 is 13 residues. CDR3 region: CASSDQANYGYTF. The DNA of the CDR3 is TGTGCCAGCAGTGACCAAGCCAACTATGGCTACACCTTC.

The J gene is TRBJ2-7, the V gene TRBV6-5; TRBD1 might be the D (6 bases). This CDR3 has 12 residues. V lost 7 bases to trimming and J lost 3 bases, with 10 bases between them. Germline V lookup: CDR1 MNHEY, CDR2 SVGAGI. CDR3 amino acids: CASNRQDYEQYF. CDR3 sequence (DNA): TGTGCCAGCAATCGACAGGACTACGAGCAGTACTTC.

The chain couples TRBV6-1 to TRBJ2-5; 10 nucleotides line up with TRBD2. The germline gives CDR1 MNHNS, CDR2 SASEGT. This CDR3 has 16 amino acids. J lost 5 bases, V lost 1 base, and 7 bases had no gene match. The CDR3 DNA sequence: TGTGCCAGCAGTGAAGGGCTAGCGGGGGCCGGGGAGACCCAGTACTTC. Protein: CASSEGLAGAGETQYF.

This chain connects TRBV12-5 to TRBJ1-5; TRBD1 matches at 11 bases. This CDR3 is 17 amino acids long. Germline V gene lookup returns CDR1 LGHNT and CDR2 FRNRAP. The ends lost 1 base at V and 7 bases at J; junction bases unmatched: 9. DNA for the CDR3: TGTGCTAGTGGTTTGGCCAGGGACAGGGGGGCATCACAGCCCCAGCATTTT. Its protein is CASGLARDRGASQPQHF.

The CDR3 spells CASSMTGMYEQYF. The CDR3 DNA sequence: TGTGCCAGCAGCATGACAGGGATGTACGAGCAGTACTTC. This chain links TRBV6-2 or TRBV6-3 with TRBJ2-7, with 7 bases lining up with TRBD1. CDR1 and CDR2 (germline): MNHEY, SVGEGT. Trimming at V came to 6 bases and at J to 4 bases, leaving 6 bases not matched to a gene. There are 13 residues in the CDR3.

The V call is TRBV5-1, the J call TRBJ1-1, with D tentatively TRBD1 (5 bases). V gave up 5 bases and J gave up 6 bases, with 17 bases separating them. The length of the CDR3 is 14 residues. Germline V gene data show CDR1 as SGHRS and CDR2 as YFSETQ. The CDR3 reads CASSFGGGDAEAFF. For the CDR3, the DNA is TGCGCCAGCAGTTTCGGCGGAGGGGACGCTGAAGCTTTCTTT.

This clone was observed a handful of times. This sequence joins TRBV6-5 and TRBJ2-2, with D hard to call. V lost 6 bases, J lost 8 bases, and 7 bases lay in between. The CDR3 loop spans 11 amino acids. Germline-derived CDR1 and CDR2 are MNHEY and SVGAGI. The CDR3, as DNA: TGTGCCAGCAGCGATCTAGGGGAGCTGTTTTTT. Translating gives CASSDLGELFF.

The chain uses TRBV4-3 and TRBJ2-3; 8 nucleotides agree with TRBD1. This CDR3 contains 13 residues. Germline V gene sequence: CDR1 LGHNA, CDR2 YSLEER. V lost 2 bases to trimming and J lost 6 bases; unmatched junction nucleotides: 1. CDR3 residues: CASSQHRGDTQYF. CDR3 in DNA: TGCGCCAGCAGCCAACACAGGGGGGATACGCAGTATTTT.

This clone has a single count. V gene TRBV10-3 combines with J gene TRBJ1-5; D is undetermined. The V end was cut by 9 bases, the J end by 3 bases, with 12 bases between. This CDR3 contains 13 residues. Germline loops: CDR1 ENHRY, CDR2 SYGVKD. The CDR3 spells CAIQEADNQPQHF. CDR3 sequence (DNA): TGTGCCATTCAGGAGGCAGACAATCAGCCCCAGCATTTT.

The V and J genes are TRBV6-6 and TRBJ2-7, with D possibly TRBD1 on 5 matching bases. The CDR3 covers 14 residues. Trimming cost V 4 bases and J 3 bases, with 13 bases left between them. The germline CDR1 and CDR2 sequences are MNHNY and SVGAGI (reference sequence). The CDR3 is CASSSQGRDYEQYF. Written as DNA, the CDR3 is TGTGCCAGCAGTTCCCAGGGCAGGGACTACGAGCAGTACTTC.

The chain recombines TRBV7-2 with TRBJ2-5, with a weak D call TRBD1 (5 bases). The CDR3 runs to 14 residues. Germline lookup yields CDR1 SGHTA and CDR2 FQGNSA. Trimming took 4 bases from V and 1 from J, leaving 10 bases between them. CDR3 protein: CASSSLDTQETQYF. DNA of the CDR3: TGTGCCAGCAGCTCCTTGGACACCCAAGAGACCCAGTACTTC.